The rows below give T cell receptor beta chains drawn from one sample of a study of read filtering for tumor transcriptome and immune sequencing. TCRdb analysed the reads with MiXCR anew, one entry per CDR3 protein. The profile shows 120,000 or so distinct CDR3 sequences, 10% to 15% of them singletons. Sequencing input: a population of CD138-negative cells sorted from bone marrow. These receptor sequences come from a donor aged 40 or over with multiple myeloma. The conserved cysteine and the conserved F or W are not part of the CDR3 here.

CDR3 protein: ASSTLAGGRYNEQF
CDR3 length: 14
J gene: TRBJ2-1
V gene: TRBV7-2

CDR3 protein: SFFLDRARY
CDR3 length: 9
J gene: TRBJ2-5
V gene: TRBV29-1

CDR3 protein: SAREGAEAGELF
CDR3 length: 12
J gene: TRBJ2-2
V gene: TRBV20-1

CDR3 protein: ASSLRSSLGEQF
CDR3 length: 12
J gene: TRBJ2-1
V gene: TRBV27

CDR3 protein: SAGRVGNTIY
CDR3 length: 10
J gene: TRBJ1-3
V gene: TRBV20-1

CDR3 protein: ASNPDSSSTDTQY
CDR3 length: 13
J gene: TRBJ2-3
V gene: TRBV19

CDR3 protein: ASSPIRGRTETQY
CDR3 length: 13
J gene: TRBJ2-5
V gene: TRBV3-1

CDR3 protein: ASSPVTASTDTQY
CDR3 length: 13
J gene: TRBJ2-3
V gene: TRBV5-1

CDR3 protein: ASSRSSGRVETQY
CDR3 length: 13
J gene: TRBJ2-5
V gene: TRBV19

CDR3 protein: ASSPLTSREQF
CDR3 length: 11
J gene: TRBJ2-1
V gene: TRBV7-9